This TCR beta chain was observed in a study of high-grade serous ovarian cancer treatment subgroups. Tumor samples were obtained before definitive surgery or chemotherapy. Trimming took 0 bases from V and 0 from J; bases not matched to a gene: 4. Germline-derived CDR1 and CDR2 are SGDLS and YYNGEE. The CDR3 length is 16 residues. The protocol was immunoSEQ multiplex PCR, while the TCRdb copy is restricted to in-frame clones and leaves out a portion. The table includes fewer than 2,000 clones, roughly 70% detected once. V is TRBV9 and J is TRBJ2-3; 7 bases fit TRBD2. Input material: tumor tissue. This sequence originates from a human donor with high-grade serous ovarian cancer. CDR3 in amino acids: CASSVVVSGSTDTQYF. The CDR3 nucleotides are TGTGCCAGCAGCGTAGTCGTTAGCGGGAGCACAGATACGCAGTATTTT. The full variable domain, its missing parts supplied by reference TRBV9 and TRBJ2-3, is DSGVTQTPKHLITATGQRVTLRCSPRSGDLSVYWYQQSLDQGLQFLIQYYNGEERAKGNILERFSAQQFPDLHSELNLSSLELGDSALYFCASSVVVSGSTDTQYFGPGTRLTVL.